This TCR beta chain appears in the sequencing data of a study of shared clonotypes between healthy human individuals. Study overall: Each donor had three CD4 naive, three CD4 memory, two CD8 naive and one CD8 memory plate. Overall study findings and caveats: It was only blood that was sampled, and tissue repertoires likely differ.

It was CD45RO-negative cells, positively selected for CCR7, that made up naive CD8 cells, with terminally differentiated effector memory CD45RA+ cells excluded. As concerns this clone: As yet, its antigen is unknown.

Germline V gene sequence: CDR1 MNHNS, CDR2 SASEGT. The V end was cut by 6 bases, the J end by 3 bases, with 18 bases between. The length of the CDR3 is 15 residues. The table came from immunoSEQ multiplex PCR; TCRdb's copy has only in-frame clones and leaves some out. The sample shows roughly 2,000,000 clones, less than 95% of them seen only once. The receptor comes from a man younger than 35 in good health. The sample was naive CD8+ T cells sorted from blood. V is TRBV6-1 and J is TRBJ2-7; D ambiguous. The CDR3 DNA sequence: TGTGCCAGCAGCGCCCCAATAATCGCGCTCTACGAGCAGTACTTC. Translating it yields CASSAPIIALYEQYF.